This paragraph covers one T cell receptor beta chain sequence. The data are from a study of molecular identifiers for immune sequencing clone quantification. The CDR3 is made up of 15 amino acids. From germline, CDR1 is MNHEY and CDR2 SMNVEV (reference sequence). Trimming cost V 0 bases and J 2 bases; bases outside gene matches: 4. As previously described, bulk TCR libraries were made using listed TCR primers. TCRdb re-derived calls from the PCR reads in MiXCR, one entry per CDR3 protein. The sample holds hundreds of thousands of distinct CDR3 sequences, 25% seen once. The TCR sequence derives from a human donor in good health. Some libraries in this study had Jurkat cell RNA spiked in. This chain connects TRBV27 to TRBJ2-7; 7 bases align to TRBD2. Sample: naive CD8+ T cells from blood, with Jurkat cell RNA spiked in. Noted subset: FACS-sorted CD8+CD4-CCR7+CD45RA+ naive T cells. The CDR3 protein is CASSLSASGAYEQYF. CDR3 in DNA: TGTGCCAGCAGTTTATCTGCTAGCGGAGCCTACGAGCAGTACTTC.